The 30 T cell receptor beta chains given below trace back to one sample, sequenced in a study of Ad26.COV2.S vaccination and SARS-CoV-2 variants. Clones were read by immunoSEQ multiplex PCR, and TCRdb kept only the in-frame ones, dropping some. The table has hundreds of thousands of clones, roughly nine tenths seen once; the top ten hold about 1.5%. Regarding treatment: some 20 received Ad26.COV2.S at low or high dose, single or two shots; about 5 received placebo; per-sample allocation not given. Day 63 following the first vaccine or placebo injection was when the samples were taken. The material was peripheral blood, obtained in a trial of Ad26.COV2.S vaccine versus placebo. The receptors shown here come from a person aged 18 to 59 who received the Ad26.COV2.S COVID-19 vaccine or a placebo.

The J gene is TRBJ2-2, the V gene TRBV7-3; the D gene is possibly TRBD1 (6 bases). CDR1 and CDR2 (germline): SGHTA, FQGTGA. Trimming left V 1 base short and J 0 bases short, with 9 bases between. CDR3 size: 16 residues. The CDR3 DNA reads TGTGCCAGCAGCTTAAGGGCAGGGGCGAACACCGGGGAGCTGTTTTTT. As protein: CASSLRAGANTGELFF.

The V call is TRBV24-1, the J call TRBJ1-5; TRBD1 might be the D (6 bases). This CDR3 region has 13 residues. V was shortened by 5 bases and J by 7 bases, with 11 bases between the two germline ends. Looked up from germline, CDR1 is KGHDR and CDR2 is SFDVKD. The CDR3 DNA reads TGTGCCACCAGTGGAGGGGGTCGGCAGCCCCAGCATTTT. Amino acids: CATSGGGRQPQHF.

The chain is built from TRBV7-2 and TRBJ2-1; a weak D match, TRBD2 (6 bases). CDR1 is SGHTA and CDR2 is FQGNSA in the germline V gene. The CDR3 spans 14 residues. V shed 6 bases and J shed 6 bases, with 15 bases lying between them. CDR3 DNA sequence: TGTGCCAGCAGGGGGAGGTCAGACTCCAATGAGCAGTTCTTC. Amino acids: CASRGRSDSNEQFF. Variable domain in full (rest from reference TRBV7-2 and TRBJ2-1): GAGVSQSPSNKVTEKGKDVELRCDPISGHTALYWYRQSLGQGLEFLIYFQGNSAPDKSGLPSDRFSAERTGGSVSTLTIQRTQQEDSAVYLCASRGRSDSNEQFFGPGTRLTVL.

V gene TRBV11-2 combines with J gene TRBJ2-5; 8 bases agree with TRBD2. Germline assignment: CDR1 SGHAT and CDR2 FQNNGV. The CDR3 sequence is 14 residues long. V dropped 5 bases and J dropped 4; count of bases not matched to a gene: 6. The CDR3 nucleotides are TGTGCCAGCAGCGATACGCTAGCGGGAGAGACCCAGTACTTC. Protein: CASSDTLAGETQYF.

This sequence joins TRBV6-5 and TRBJ1-6; 10 bases line up with TRBD1. J lost 6 bases, V lost 10 bases, and 6 bases had no gene match. In germline, CDR1 is MNHEY, CDR2 SVGAGI. CDR3 length: 14 residues. The DNA for the CDR3 is TGTGCCACAATTCGGGACAGGGGTAATTCACCCCTCCACTTT. Residues: CATIRDRGNSPLHF.

This clone was counted only a few times. The rearrangement links TRBV13 to TRBJ2-7; possibly TRBD2 for D (6 bases). Trimming pared 5 bases from V and 2 bases from J, leaving 13 bases between. The CDR3 extends over 14 amino acids. From germline, CDR1 is PRHDT and CDR2 FYEKMQ (reference sequence). The DNA of the CDR3 is TGTGCCAGCAGCCCCTCCCCGGGGGCCTACGAGCAGTACTTC. Encoded protein: CASSPSPGAYEQYF. Variable domain in full (rest from reference TRBV13 and TRBJ2-7): AAGVIQSPRHLIKEKRETATLKCYPIPRHDTVYWYQQGPGQDPQFLISFYEKMQSDKGSIPDRFSAQQFSDYHSELNMSSLELGDSALYFCASSPSPGAYEQYFGPGTRLTVT.

This sequence joins TRBV7-9 and TRBJ2-7; 7 bases fit TRBD1. The ends lost 5 bases at V and 6 bases at J; junction bases unmatched: 10. CDR3 length: 14 amino acids. Germline CDR1 is SEHNR and CDR2 is FQNEAQ (reference sequence). The DNA for the CDR3 is TGTGCCAGCAGCCCCCGACAGGGAGCGACCGAGCAGTACTTC. Encoded protein: CASSPRQGATEQYF.

The genes are TRBV24-1 and TRBJ2-1; 9 positions match TRBD1. This CDR3 has 16 amino acids. Germline V gives CDR1 KGHDR, CDR2 SFDVKD. V gave up 4 bases and J gave up 6 bases; unmatched junction bases: 9. The CDR3 DNA is TGTGCCACCAGTGAAAACAGGGGGCTCGTTAGCAATGAGCAGTTCTTC. This encodes CATSENRGLVSNEQFF.

The chain links TRBV7-9 to TRBJ1-4; a possible D gene is TRBD1 (5 bases). V was trimmed by 5 bases and J by 5 bases, leaving 9 bases between them. Germline assignment: CDR1 SEHNR and CDR2 FQNEAQ (reference sequence). The CDR3 covers 13 residues. In DNA form, the CDR3 reads TGTGCCAGCAGCCCAGGGTTAAATGAAAAACTGTTTTTT. Protein: CASSPGLNEKLFF.

V gene TRBV2 combines with J gene TRBJ2-1, with D unresolved. CDR1 is SNHLY, CDR2 FYNNEI, per germline. The length of the CDR3 is 16 residues. V dropped 2 bases and J dropped 0 bases, with 11 bases sitting between them. CDR3 bases: TGTGCCAGCAGTGAAACCCCCTGGGGCTCCTACAATGAGCAGTTCTTC. Translated: CASSETPWGSYNEQFF.

The chain employs TRBV7-9 and TRBJ2-3, with D possibly TRBD1 on 6 matching bases. This CDR3 region has 15 residues. CDR1 and CDR2 from the germline V gene are SEHNR and FQNEAQ (reference sequence). The V end lost 3 bases, the J end lost 2 bases, and 12 bases lay between the germline ends. The CDR3 loop is CASSLWGQSTDTQYF. CDR3 DNA: TGTGCCAGCAGCTTGTGGGGACAATCCACAGATACGCAGTATTTT.

As regards this clone: Different DNA sequences within this sample yield the same CDR3. The V and J genes are TRBV5-1 and TRBJ2-5; D uncertain. Deletions cut 0 bases from V and 0 bases from J, with 3 bases between. Germline V lookup: CDR1 SGHRS, CDR2 YFSETQ. The CDR3 is 13 residues long. CDR3 in amino acids: CASSLAYQETQYF. DNA of the CDR3: TGCGCCAGCAGCTTGGCTTACCAAGAGACCCAGTACTTC.

The CDR3 loop is CASSTRDRRTQYF. Written as DNA, the CDR3 is TGTGCCAGCAGTACGAGGGACCGGCGGACCCAGTACTTC. The V gene is TRBV27, the J gene TRBJ2-5, with D possibly being TRBD1 or TRBD2 (5 bases each). Looked up from germline, CDR1 is MNHEY and CDR2 is SMNVEV (reference sequence). V lost 5 bases and J lost 7, with 14 bases in between. CDR3 length: 13 amino acids.

J is TRBJ2-7 and V is TRBV30; D is possibly TRBD1 (6 bases). The germline V gene encodes CDR1 GTSNPN and CDR2 SVGIG (reference sequence). The CDR3 loop spans 13 amino acids. V lost 0 bases and J 7 bases, leaving 13 bases between the germline ends. CDR3 region: CAWSVQTGGEQYF. Written as DNA, the CDR3 is TGTGCCTGGAGTGTACAGACAGGAGGTGAGCAGTACTTC.

The chain is built from TRBV29-1 and TRBJ1-1; no definite D call. CDR3 length: 12 amino acids. V lost 7 bases to trimming and J lost 1 base, with 10 bases between them. Germline V gene data show CDR1 as SQVTM and CDR2 as ANQGSEA. The CDR3: CSAMTANTEAFF. The CDR3 DNA sequence: TGCAGCGCCATGACGGCGAACACTGAAGCTTTCTTT.

This clone turned up a few times. The chain has TRBV15 and TRBJ2-2, with TRBD2 as a possible D gene (5 bases). V was clipped by 0 bases and J by 1 base, with 12 bases between them. The CDR3 loop spans 17 amino acids. Germline-derived CDR1 and CDR2 are LNHNV and YYDKDF (reference sequence). The CDR3 coding sequence is TGTGCCACCAGCAGAGATTTCCCTAGCTTGAACACCGGGGAGCTGTTTTTT. Its protein product is CATSRDFPSLNTGELFF. Filled out from reference TRBV15 and TRBJ2-2, the complete variable domain reads DAMVIQNPRYQVTQFGKPVTLSCSQTLNHNVMYWYQQKSSQAPKLLFHYYDKDFNNEADTPDNFQSRRPNTSFCFLDIRSPGLGDTAMYLCATSRDFPSLNTGELFFGEGSRLTVL.

The genes are TRBV19 and TRBJ2-3; D might be TRBD2 (5 bases). CDR3 length: 10 residues. With 10 bases removed from V and 8 bases from J, the gap between germline ends came to 10 bases. CDR1 is LNHDA, CDR2 SQIVND, per germline (reference sequence). CDR3 DNA sequence: TGTGCCACATGGGCGGGTACGCAGTATTTT. It yields the protein CATWAGTQYF. The full variable domain, completed using reference TRBV19 and TRBJ2-3, is DGGITQSPKYLFRKEGQNVTLSCEQNLNHDAMYWYRQDPGQGLRLIYYSQIVNDFQKGDIAEGYSVSREKKESFPLTVTSAQKNPTAFYLCATWAGTQYFGPGTRLTVL.

The rearrangement joins TRBV11-2 to TRBJ2-3, with D maybe TRBD2 (5 bases). Germline loops: CDR1 SGHAT, CDR2 FQNNGV. V lost 1 base, J lost 4 bases, and 12 bases lay in between. The CDR3 totals 15 residues. In DNA form, the CDR3 reads TGTGCCAGCAGCTTAGGGAGGTCCCTGTCAGATACGCAGTATTTT. It is translated as CASSLGRSLSDTQYF. The full variable domain, with the rest looked up from reference TRBV11-2 and TRBJ2-3, is EAGVAQSPRYKIIEKRQSVAFWCNPISGHATLYWYQQILGQGPKLLIQFQNNGVVDDSQLPKDRFSAERLKGVDSTLKIQPAKLEDSAVYLCASSLGRSLSDTQYFGPGTRLTVL.

The chain links TRBV4-2 to TRBJ2-5; 10 nucleotides line up with TRBD2. The junction had 16 bases not matched to a gene; V was cut back by 5 bases and J by 7 bases. This CDR3 is built from 17 residues. CDR1 LGHNA and CDR2 YNFKEQ come from the germline V gene. The CDR3 nucleotides read TGTGCCAGCAGCAGTTGGCTAGCGGGAGACCTAAAGGGGACCCAGTACTTC. Amino acid sequence: CASSSWLAGDLKGTQYF.

The rearrangement uses TRBV27 and TRBJ1-2, with a possible D match to TRBD1 (5 bases). V shed 1 base and J shed 1 base, with 13 bases lying between them. The germline gives CDR1 MNHEY, CDR2 SMNVEV (reference sequence). The CDR3 covers 16 residues. The CDR3 region is CASSLLRGDGNYGYTF. The CDR3, as DNA: TGTGCCAGCAGTTTATTGAGAGGGGACGGTAACTATGGCTACACCTTC.

This clone has just one count. V and J are TRBV6-2 or TRBV6-3 and TRBJ2-1, with 8 bases lining up with TRBD2. The CDR3 is 16 amino acids. The V gene's germline CDR1 is MNHEY and CDR2 SVGEGT. V lost 5 bases, J lost 1 base, and 7 bases stayed unmatched. The chain's CDR3 is CASSRSRGESYNEQFF. The DNA for the CDR3 is TGTGCCAGCAGTCGGTCGCGGGGGGAATCCTACAATGAGCAGTTCTTC.

The genes are TRBV9 and TRBJ1-3, with D unresolved. The CDR3 totals 14 residues. V lost 0 bases to trimming and J lost 4 bases, with 8 bases between them. Germline-derived CDR1 and CDR2 are SGDLS and YYNGEE. In nucleotides, the CDR3 is TGTGCCAGCAGCGTAGAAGGTCGCGGAAACACCATATATTTT. It encodes CASSVEGRGNTIYF.

The chain combines TRBV5-1 with TRBJ1-4, with D uncertain. The CDR3 consists of 16 residues. Between the trimmed V and J ends, which lost 5 bases and 3 bases, there was a span of 17 bases. Germline V gives CDR1 SGHRS, CDR2 YFSETQ. The DNA of the CDR3 is TGCGCCAGCAGTCCGGCGGGGTCGTTGGCTAATGAAAAACTGTTTTTT. It specifies CASSPAGSLANEKLFF.

The V call is TRBV5-1, the J call TRBJ1-1; 7 bases match TRBD1. The CDR3 contains 14 residues. Germline V lookup: CDR1 SGHRS, CDR2 YFSETQ. With 4 bases clipped from V and 1 base from J, the junction kept 4 bases outside the gene matches. As DNA, the CDR3 is TGCGCCAGCAGCCCAGGACAGGCGAACACTGAAGCTTTCTTT. It yields the protein CASSPGQANTEAFF.

The table lists this clone with a few counts. In the same sample, other DNA sequences code for this CDR3. This sequence joins TRBV19 and TRBJ2-7; D remains ambiguous. The V gene's germline CDR1 is LNHDA and CDR2 SQIVND (reference sequence). CDR3 length equals 12 residues. V was pared by 4 bases and J by 3 bases, with 7 bases between. CDR3 DNA sequence: TGTGCCAGTAGTAGGGGTGGCTACGAGCAGTACTTC. Protein product: CASSRGGYEQYF.

The rearrangement links TRBV10-3 to TRBJ1-1, with TRBD1 matching over 8 bases. The CDR3 is 14 amino acids. The V gene end was trimmed by 6 bases and the J gene end by 1 base; junction bases not matched to a gene: 4. Per germline, CDR1 ENHRY and CDR2 SYGVKD. The CDR3 DNA is TGTGCCATCAGACCGACAGGGGAGAACACTGAAGCTTTCTTT. Amino acid sequence: CAIRPTGENTEAFF.

The chain combines TRBV10-3 with TRBJ1-1; D is perhaps TRBD1 (5 bases). Trimming took 6 bases from V and 0 from J, leaving 14 bases between them. This CDR3 has 15 residues. Germline-derived CDR1 and CDR2 are ENHRY and SYGVKD. In DNA, the CDR3 is TGTGCCATCAGAAGAACGGGGGGAATGAACACTGAAGCTTTCTTT. As protein: CAIRRTGGMNTEAFF.

This chain connects TRBV10-3 to TRBJ2-1; the match to TRBD2 covers 13 bases. This CDR3 comprises 16 residues. Germline V gene sequence: CDR1 ENHRY, CDR2 SYGVKD. The J segment lost 7 bases and the V segment lost 3 bases, leaving 6 bases of the junction unmatched. The DNA of the CDR3 is TGTGCCATCAGTGACCCGGGACTAGCGGGACTGAATGAGCAGTTCTTC. Protein sequence: CAISDPGLAGLNEQFF.

The V and J genes are TRBV25-1 and TRBJ2-3; no clear D gene. Deletions cut 1 base from V and 3 bases from J, with 2 bases between. Germline CDR1 reads MGHDK; CDR2 reads SYGVNS. This CDR3 has 12 residues. The CDR3 sequence: CASSEFTDTQYF. The CDR3 DNA sequence: TGTGCCAGCAGTGAATTTACAGATACGCAGTATTTT.

This chain connects TRBV6-6 to TRBJ2-7, with TRBD2 matching 10 bases. The germline V gene has CDR1 MNHNY and CDR2 SVGAGI (reference sequence). With V trimmed by 8 bases and J by 4 bases, 5 bases remained unmatched. CDR3 length equals 13 residues. CDR3 amino acids: CASRAGGPYEQYF. The CDR3 DNA follows: TGTGCCAGCCGAGCGGGAGGGCCGTACGAGCAGTACTTC.